This entry features one TCR beta chain sequence. Which antigen it targets is not known. Per-nucleotide qualities are absent, and no much larger clonotype sits a single base away. The sample comes from a study of OX40 agonist ivuxolimab in advanced cancers. General notes on the study: The costimulatory receptor OX40 (CD134) was targeted by ivuxolimab, a fully human IgG2 agonistic monoclonal antibody. Intravenous ivuxolimab was administered to patients every 2 weeks at six dose levels: 0.01, 0.1, 0.3, 1.5, 3 and 10 mg/kg. Among the approximately 50 dose-escalation patients, some 20 had hepatocellular carcinoma, approximately 15 melanoma, 9 renal cell carcinoma and 9 head and neck cancer. The dose-escalation cohort was almost 85% male with a mean age of around 64 years, ranging from 23 to 79. Prior anti-PD-1, anti-PD-L1 or anti-CTLA-4 therapy was permitted, and 35% to 40% of dose-escalation patients had received checkpoint inhibitors. Partial responses occurred in three dose-escalation patients: two with cutaneous melanoma and one with hepatocellular carcinoma. The point of sequencing TCRbeta in the periphery was to test whether ivuxolimab changed TCR sequence diversity and drove clonal T-cell expansion. The paper covers the monotherapy dose-escalation part of the phase I ivuxolimab trial, which included N ≈ 52 patients.

Study-wide findings and limitations: Which antigens the clonally expanded peripheral T cells were specific for was not determined. In partial responders in the 0.1-3.0 mg/kg groups, normalized peripheral clonal expansion was found to be among the lowest, especially among CD8+ T cells. At doses of 0.1 to 3.0 mg/kg, clonal expansion of both CD4+ and CD8+ T cells in blood was seen between baseline and week 6. After ivuxolimab, expanded clones were on average more numerous among CD8+ T cells than among CD4+ T cells. Low levels of normalized T-cell clonal expansion were also shown by some nonresponding patients.

Patients with a history of autoimmune disease or receiving systemic immunosuppression were excluded from the trial. Peripheral blood for TCR sequencing was collected from all dose cohorts at baseline, on cycle 4 day 1, and on cycle 7 day 1. Samples came from an open-label, multicenter, first-in-human phase I dose-escalation trial of ivuxolimab. Adults with locally advanced or metastatic melanoma, renal cell carcinoma, hepatocellular carcinoma or head and neck squamous cell carcinoma were enrolled in the trial. Before TCR sequencing, CD4+ T cells and CD8+ T cells were sorted from peripheral blood as separate populations. Genomic DNA was extracted from sorted cells for sequencing of the TCRbeta CDR3 region. The immunoSEQ Assay was used for sequencing of TCRbeta CDR3 regions. The table comes from immuneACCESS by way of TCRdb, which keeps in-frame sequences with V and J called. Part of the clones is missing from these tables; in studies checked, under half for an unresolved V gene and the rest for unknown reasons. This sample lists roughly 46,000 clones; about 91% were detected once. The leading ten clones occupy around 4.7% of the sample.

The germline V gene yields LGHNT for CDR1 and FRNRAP for CDR2. The CDR3 holds 16 amino acids from the cysteine to the phenylalanine. The kept DNA is CDR3 alone, 48 bases in frame from the first base. V drops 3 bases and J drops 6 bases, leaving 17 bases in between. The receptor comes from an adult with an advanced solid tumor such as melanoma, head and neck, liver or kidney cancer. The chain is encoded by TRBV12-5 joined to TRBJ2-2; too little of a D gene remains to name it. The specimen comprised CD4+ or CD8+ T cells sorted from blood, sampled in a trial of the OX40 agonist ivuxolimab. At the DNA level, the sequence is TGTGCTAGTGGTTTTTCGGCAGCTCGCGGTGCCGGGGAGCTGTTTTTT. Its protein is CASGFSAARGAGELFF.